The 32 T cell receptor beta chains below were found in one sample sequenced in a study of shared clonotypes between healthy human individuals. Sequenced by immunoSEQ multiplex PCR; TCRdb stores in-frame clones only, minus some. This table holds more than 1,200,000 clones, 98% found once. Input material: naive CD4+ T cells sorted from blood. Stated subset: CD45RA+ positively selected. The receptors here all came from a man younger than 40 in good health.

The gene calls are TRBV9 and TRBJ2-1, with 7 bases identical to TRBD2. Germline CDR1 and CDR2: SGDLS and YYNGEE. This CDR3 contains 17 residues. The trim removed 4 bases at V and 0 bases at J, leaving 10 bases unmatched. For the CDR3, the DNA is TGTGCCAGCAGCCCGGGGGGAGGGACTCTCTCCTACAATGAGCAGTTCTTC. Protein sequence: CASSPGGGTLSYNEQFF.

In the case of this clone: This sample also contains other DNA sequences that code for the same CDR3. The chain uses TRBV7-2 and TRBJ2-3, with D hard to call. The CDR3 covers 13 residues. Per germline, CDR1 SGHTA and CDR2 FQGNSA. V dropped 1 base and J dropped 3 bases, with 5 bases sitting between them. CDR3: CASSLGGTDTQYF. The CDR3 DNA sequence: TGTGCCAGCAGCTTAGGGGGAACAGATACGCAGTATTTT.

A remark on this clone: At the DNA level, this CDR3 is encoded by other sequences in the same sample as well. The chain links TRBV19 to TRBJ2-7; D assignment may be TRBD1 or TRBD2 (5 bases each). The V gene lost 3 bases and the J gene lost 3 bases, with 9 bases spanning the gap. The germline V gene encodes CDR1 LNHDA and CDR2 SQIVND (reference sequence). This CDR3 has 13 residues. The CDR3 region is CASSIGTVYEQYF. CDR3 nucleotides: TGTGCCAGTAGTATCGGGACGGTCTACGAGCAGTACTTC. Full variable domain (missing parts from reference TRBV19 and TRBJ2-7): DGGITQSPKYLFRKEGQNVTLSCEQNLNHDAMYWYRQDPGQGLRLIYYSQIVNDFQKGDIAEGYSVSREKKESFPLTVTSAQKNPTAFYLCASSIGTVYEQYFGPGTRLTVT.

The chain carries TRBV2 and TRBJ2-3, with 7 bases fitting TRBD2. This CDR3 has 14 amino acids. With V trimmed by 4 bases and J by 6 bases, 7 bases remained unmatched. Per germline, CDR1 SNHLY and CDR2 FYNNEI. The CDR3 region is CASSGTRLADTQYF. The DNA for the CDR3 is TGTGCCAGCAGTGGGACTAGGCTTGCGGATACGCAGTATTTT.

The chain recombines TRBV6-6 with TRBJ1-2, with D possibly TRBD1 on 6 matching bases. From germline, CDR1 is MNHNY and CDR2 SVGAGI (reference sequence). This CDR3 is built from 14 residues. Deletions cut 6 bases from V and 3 bases from J, with 14 bases between. CDR3 bases: TGTGCCAGCAGCCAACAGGGCAGGGACTATGGCTACACCTTC. Translation gives CASSQQGRDYGYTF.

This clone appeared a single time. The rearrangement joins TRBV7-9 to TRBJ2-7; unclear D gene. V was pared by 5 bases and J by 4 bases, with 12 bases between. The CDR3 extends over 13 amino acids. Germline V gene lookup returns CDR1 SEHNR and CDR2 FQNEAQ (reference sequence). The CDR3 region is CASSLPPSYEQYF. The DNA for the CDR3 is TGTGCCAGCAGCCTCCCGCCCTCGTACGAGCAGTACTTC.

The V gene is TRBV19, the J gene TRBJ1-5; TRBD1 aligns across 11 bases. After removal of 4 bases from V and 4 bases from J, the junction contained 6 bases not matched to a gene. In germline, CDR1 is LNHDA, CDR2 SQIVND (reference sequence). The CDR3 is 16 amino acids. CDR3 sequence (DNA): TGTGCCAGTAGTACGCGGACAGGGGGCTCTAATCAGCCCCAGCATTTT. Its translation: CASSTRTGGSNQPQHF.

The V gene is TRBV14, the J gene TRBJ2-3; maybe TRBD2 (6 bases). The CDR3 consists of 15 residues. The germline gives CDR1 SGHDN, CDR2 FVKESK. Trimming took 1 base from V and 1 from J, leaving 9 bases between them. CDR3 amino acids: CASSQVGGGTDTQYF. The CDR3 nucleotides read TGTGCCAGCAGCCAAGTAGGAGGGGGCACAGATACGCAGTATTTT.

The rearrangement uses TRBV7-2 and TRBJ1-3; D is ambiguous. Germline lookup yields CDR1 SGHTA and CDR2 FQGNSA. The CDR3 has 14 amino acids. V was pared by 3 bases and J by 3 bases, with 9 bases between. CDR3 loop: CASSFMNGGNTIYF. The CDR3 DNA follows: TGTGCCAGCAGCTTCATGAACGGTGGAAACACCATATATTTT.

The chain joins TRBV28 to TRBJ1-1; tentative D call: TRBD1 (6 bases). The CDR3 is made up of 13 amino acids. The V gene's germline CDR1 is MDHEN and CDR2 SYDVKM. V lost 1 base to trimming and J lost 11 bases, with 14 bases between them. CDR3 region: CASSLLGASRAFF. Here the CDR3 DNA reads TGTGCCAGCAGTTTATTGGGGGCCTCAAGGGCTTTCTTT.

The rearrangement uses TRBV19 and TRBJ2-1; no reliable D call. The V and J ends lost 2 bases and 5 bases respectively, with 4 bases between them. Germline V gives CDR1 LNHDA, CDR2 SQIVND (reference sequence). The length of the CDR3 is 12 residues. DNA for the CDR3: TGTGCCAGTAGTATAATTAACAATGAGCAGTTCTTC. Translation: CASSIINNEQFF.

The rearrangement uses TRBV18 and TRBJ2-1, with 16 bases fitting TRBD2. Germline assignment: CDR1 KGHSH and CDR2 LQKENI. The CDR3 is 16 residues long. V was pared by 3 bases and J by 6 bases, with 2 bases of the junction left unmatched. CDR3 protein: CASSPGTSGRGNEQFF. CDR3 bases: TGTGCCAGCTCACCCGGGACTAGCGGGAGGGGCAATGAGCAGTTCTTC.

This chain uses TRBV7-8 with TRBJ2-7; a possible D gene is TRBD2 (5 bases). Germline CDR1 is SGHVS and CDR2 is FQNEAQ. Trimming shortened V by 5 bases and J by 4 bases, and 18 bases separated the two germline ends. CDR3 size: 15 residues. CDR3 nucleotide sequence: TGTGCCAGCAGCCTTGAGGGCTACATCCAATACGAGCAGTACTTC. Protein: CASSLEGYIQYEQYF.

The chain employs TRBV18 and TRBJ1-1; D possibly corresponds to TRBD1 (6 bases). This CDR3 contains 16 residues. The germline V gene has CDR1 KGHSH and CDR2 LQKENI. Trimming pared 10 bases from V and 5 bases from J, leaving 26 bases between. The CDR3 sequence: CATRHDARGGNTEAFF. CDR3 sequence (DNA): TGTGCCACCCGCCACGATGCACGGGGGGGCAATACTGAAGCTTTCTTT.

This rearrangement joins TRBV27 to TRBJ1-1, with D unresolved. With 3 bases removed from V and 1 base from J, the gap between germline ends came to 6 bases. In germline, CDR1 is MNHEY, CDR2 SMNVEV (reference sequence). The CDR3 extends over 13 amino acids. This CDR3 is CASSLLGNTEAFF. CDR3 bases: TGTGCCAGCAGTTTGTTGGGGAACACTGAAGCTTTCTTT.

V and J are TRBV28 and TRBJ1-5; D unresolved. V lost 2 bases and J lost 11, with 10 bases in between. CDR3 length: 12 amino acids. The germline V gene encodes CDR1 MDHEN and CDR2 SYDVKM. This chain's CDR3 is CASSLGWRAQHF. In DNA, the CDR3 is TGTGCCAGCAGTTTAGGGTGGCGGGCCCAGCATTTT.

V and J are TRBV4-2 and TRBJ2-7; D uncertain. CDR1 is LGHNA, CDR2 YNFKEQ, per germline. Deletions cut 4 bases from V and 4 bases from J, with 17 bases between. The CDR3 runs 15 residues. CDR3 coding DNA: TGTGCCAGCAGCCCCGCTTCAACCGGGCAATACGAGCAGTACTTC. Amino acid sequence: CASSPASTGQYEQYF.

The chain uses TRBV25-1 and TRBJ1-2; 7 bases fit TRBD1. This CDR3 has 14 amino acids. V shed 8 bases and J 4 bases; nucleotides not matched to a gene: 10. CDR1 and CDR2 (germline): MGHDK, SYGVNS. The CDR3 here is CASRNDREGYGYTF. CDR3 sequence (DNA): TGTGCCAGCCGGAACGACAGGGAGGGCTATGGCTACACCTTC.

The chain recombines TRBV28 with TRBJ2-3; maybe TRBD1 (6 bases). Germline-derived CDR1 and CDR2 are MDHEN and SYDVKM. V gave up 8 bases and J gave up 0 bases, with 12 bases separating them. The length of the CDR3 is 14 residues. For the CDR3, the DNA is TGTGCCAGCTGGACAGAAGCTAGCACAGATACGCAGTATTTT. Translation gives CASWTEASTDTQYF.

The CDR3 reads CATQQGMFYEQYF. CDR3 sequence (DNA): TGTGCCACCCAACAGGGAATGTTTTACGAGCAGTACTTC. V gene TRBV6-5 combines with J gene TRBJ2-7; a weak D match, TRBD1 (6 bases). The CDR3 totals 13 residues. Trimming shortened V by 10 bases and J by 4 bases, and 17 bases separated the two germline ends. Germline-derived CDR1 and CDR2 are MNHEY and SVGAGI.

V usage is TRBV5-1 and J usage is TRBJ2-7; D is possibly TRBD2 (5 bases). Germline V lookup: CDR1 SGHRS, CDR2 YFSETQ. Trimming took 4 bases from V and 3 from J, leaving 23 bases between them. There are 17 residues in the CDR3. The CDR3 DNA sequence: TGCGCCAGCAGCCTGCATTCCCTGGCTAGCCAATACTACGAGCAGTACTTC. It is translated as CASSLHSLASQYYEQYF.

V and J are TRBV7-2 and TRBJ1-4; TRBD1 matches 8 bases. This CDR3 spans 17 amino acids. Germline CDR1 and CDR2: SGHTA and FQGNSA. V shed 4 bases and J 7 bases; nucleotides not matched to a gene: 14. The chain's CDR3 is CASSSGTGGRGLEKLFF. For the CDR3, the DNA is TGTGCCAGCAGCTCAGGGACAGGAGGGAGGGGTCTTGAAAAACTGTTTTTT.

V usage is TRBV14 and J usage is TRBJ2-7; 9 bases align to TRBD2. Per the germline V gene, CDR1 is SGHDN and CDR2 is FVKESK. The CDR3 has 15 amino acids. Trimming at V came to 6 bases and at J to 2 bases, leaving 8 bases not matched to a gene. CDR3 in amino acids: CASSLSGRLPYEQYF. The CDR3 nucleotides read TGTGCCAGCAGTCTTAGCGGGAGATTACCCTACGAGCAGTACTTC.

The chain couples TRBV10-3 to TRBJ1-5; 11 nucleotides match TRBD1. The V and J ends lost 3 bases and 0 bases, in that order; junction bases with no gene match: 7. In germline, CDR1 is ENHRY, CDR2 SYGVKD. The CDR3 runs to 18 residues. CDR3 residues: CAISDAPDRGPSNQPQHF. CDR3 coding DNA: TGTGCCATCAGTGATGCCCCGGACAGGGGGCCTAGCAATCAGCCCCAGCATTTT.

The chain links TRBV5-6 to TRBJ2-4; no definite D call. CDR1 is SGHDT, CDR2 YYEEEE, per germline. This CDR3 region has 16 residues. Trimming pared 5 bases from V and 0 bases from J, leaving 15 bases between. DNA for the CDR3: TGTGCCAGCAGAACACAACAGCCAACAGCCAAAAACATTCAGTACTTC. Protein: CASRTQQPTAKNIQYF.

V gene TRBV9 combines with J gene TRBJ1-1, with D tentatively TRBD1 (6 bases). The V gene's germline CDR1 is SGDLS and CDR2 YYNGEE. V shed 4 bases and J shed 1 base, with 11 bases lying between them. CDR3 length: 14 residues. The CDR3: CASSRGQGNTEAFF. In DNA form, the CDR3 reads TGTGCCAGCAGCAGGGGACAAGGGAACACTGAAGCTTTCTTT.

The chain uses TRBV5-1 and TRBJ2-3, with D possibly being TRBD1 (5 bases). Germline V CDR1 and CDR2: SGHRS, YFSETQ. This CDR3 region has 16 residues. Trimming cost V 2 bases and J 0 bases, with 13 bases left between them. The CDR3 DNA is TGCGCCAGCAGCTTACTGACAGCGCAGAGCACAGATACGCAGTATTTT. This gives the protein CASSLLTAQSTDTQYF.

In its sample, this clone was seen once. Other nucleotide sequences in the sample specify the same CDR3. The V and J genes are TRBV5-1 and TRBJ2-1; no reliable D call. The CDR3 covers 13 residues. Between the trimmed V and J ends, which lost 4 bases and 1 base, there was a span of 6 bases. In germline, CDR1 is SGHRS, CDR2 YFSETQ. For the CDR3, the DNA is TGCGCCAGCAGCCCAATATCCTACAATGAGCAGTTCTTC. Protein product: CASSPISYNEQFF.

The chain uses TRBV11-2 and TRBJ1-4, with no clear D. V dropped 0 bases and J dropped 9 bases, with 5 bases sitting between them. CDR3 length equals 12 residues. The germline V gene has CDR1 SGHAT and CDR2 FQNNGV. The CDR3 loop is CASSLESQKLFF. The DNA for the CDR3 is TGTGCCAGCAGCTTAGAGTCCCAAAAACTGTTTTTT.

This clone was counted a single time. The chain employs TRBV7-9 and TRBJ2-3; perhaps TRBD2 as D (5 bases). The V gene lost 5 bases and the J gene lost 5 bases, with 20 bases spanning the gap. The CDR3 contains 16 residues. Germline values: CDR1 SEHNR, CDR2 FQNEAQ (reference sequence). Here the CDR3 DNA reads TGTGCCAGCAGCACCGGGATAGGGAAGGTTATAGATACGCAGTATTTT. Translated: CASSTGIGKVIDTQYF.

The chain carries TRBV19 and TRBJ1-5; D is unclear. Trimming took 3 bases from V and 0 from J, leaving 12 bases between them. The CDR3 runs 16 residues. Germline loops: CDR1 LNHDA, CDR2 SQIVND (reference sequence). This chain's CDR3 is CASSIMTPPSNQPQHF. Here the CDR3 DNA reads TGTGCCAGTAGTATCATGACACCCCCTAGCAATCAGCCCCAGCATTTT.

V usage is TRBV2 and J usage is TRBJ1-4; D unresolved. Trimming shortened V by 1 base and J by 12 bases, and 12 bases separated the two germline ends. Germline values: CDR1 SNHLY, CDR2 FYNNEI. CDR3 length: 13 amino acids. CDR3 sequence (DNA): TGTGCCAGCAGTGAAGGCCAGGTCGGTGAACTGTTTTTT. The encoded protein is CASSEGQVGELFF.